What follows are 27 T cell receptor beta chains derived from one specimen sequenced in a study of control samples from healthy donors and cancer patients. Clones were sequenced by immunoSEQ multiplex PCR, and TCRdb holds only the in-frame ones, with some missing. This sample has 150,000 to 170,000 clones, with about 94% found just once. Sequencing was carried out using blood. The receptor set was obtained from a man in his forties in good health.

J is TRBJ1-2 and V is TRBV21-1; the table names TRBD1, a call not compared with the DNA. TRBV21-1 is designated a pseudogene. The CDR3 spans 14 residues. The CDR3 DNA is TGTGCCAGCAGCAAAAAAACAGGGTATGGGGGCTACACCTTC. It codes for CASSKKTGYGGYTF.

This chain uses TRBV5-1 with TRBJ1-2; 7 nucleotides agree with TRBD1. The CDR3 has 16 amino acids. V shed 1 base and J 1 base; nucleotides not matched to a gene: 7. CDR1 is SGHRS and CDR2 is YFSETQ in the germline V gene. The DNA of the CDR3 is TGCGCCAGCAGCTTGACAGGGACAGAGAATAACTATGGCTACACCTTC. This sequence encodes CASSLTGTENNYGYTF.

V usage is TRBV6-5 and J usage is TRBJ1-2; possible D gene TRBD1, 6 bases. V was trimmed by 6 bases and J by 1 base, leaving 9 bases between them. The CDR3 contains 13 residues. Germline lookup yields CDR1 MNHEY and CDR2 SVGAGI. Here the CDR3 DNA reads TGTGCCAGCAGGAACAGGGTTAACTATGGCTACACCTTC. The encoded protein is CASRNRVNYGYTF.

The chain uses TRBV6-5 and TRBJ1-2; D is possibly TRBD1 (5 bases). Trimming shortened V by 6 bases and J by 4 bases, and 18 bases separated the two germline ends. Germline-derived CDR1 and CDR2 are MNHEY and SVGAGI. The CDR3 contains 15 residues. The CDR3 spells CASRDGRGRGYGYTF. The CDR3 nucleotides read TGTGCCAGCAGGGACGGCCGGGGGAGGGGCTATGGCTACACCTTC.

The chain links TRBV4-1 to TRBJ1-5; D is possibly TRBD1 (5 bases). The CDR3 has 13 residues. V was shortened by 5 bases and J by 6 bases, with 11 bases between the two germline ends. The germline gives CDR1 MGHRA, CDR2 YSYEKL. The CDR3 sequence: CASSVSGSQPQHF. DNA for the CDR3: TGCGCCAGCAGCGTATCAGGGAGTCAGCCCCAGCATTTT.

V and J are TRBV2 and TRBJ1-5; 8 bases agree with TRBD1. The V segment lost 6 bases and the J segment 7 bases; nucleotides outside the gene matches: 8. The CDR3 runs 14 residues. Germline assignment: CDR1 SNHLY and CDR2 FYNNEI. CDR3: CASRETGAGQPQHF. CDR3 bases: TGTGCCAGCAGGGAGACAGGGGCCGGCCAGCCCCAGCATTTT.

This chain joins TRBV9 and TRBJ1-6; tentatively, D is TRBD1 (5 bases). CDR1 and CDR2 (germline): SGDLS, YYNGEE. This CDR3 comprises 14 residues. The V end lost 3 bases, the J end lost 8 bases, and 12 bases lay between the germline ends. The chain's CDR3 is CASSDGGVHSPLHF. The DNA of the CDR3 is TGTGCCAGCAGCGATGGGGGGGTCCATTCACCCCTCCACTTT.

The CDR3 region has the DNA TGCGCCAGCAGCCATACGGGTGCTGGAAACACCATATATTTT. It specifies CASSHTGAGNTIYF. The genes are TRBV4-3 and TRBJ1-3; D gene unclear. CDR1 and CDR2 from the germline V gene are LGHNA and YSLEER. Between the trimmed V and J ends, which lost 3 bases and 2 bases, there was a span of 8 bases. The CDR3 has 14 amino acids.

This rearrangement joins TRBV28 to TRBJ2-7, with D perhaps TRBD2 (5 bases). The length of the CDR3 is 12 residues. V dropped 7 bases and J dropped 7 bases, with 14 bases sitting between them. Germline V gene data show CDR1 as MDHEN and CDR2 as SYDVKM. CDR3 nucleotide sequence: TGTGCCAGCACCCGAGGGCCGTCTGAGCAGTACTTC. This encodes CASTRGPSEQYF.

The chain uses TRBV19 and TRBJ2-1; D may be TRBD2 (5 bases). Trimming pared 7 bases from V and 8 bases from J, leaving 9 bases between. The CDR3 is 11 amino acids. Germline assignment: CDR1 LNHDA and CDR2 SQIVND (reference sequence). The CDR3 reads CASKRPDEQFF. The CDR3 nucleotides read TGTGCCAGTAAGCGGCCTGATGAGCAGTTCTTC.

The chain uses TRBV19 and TRBJ2-7, with 8 bases lining up with TRBD1. This CDR3 region has 13 residues. J was trimmed by 3 bases and V by 4 bases; bases with no gene match: 2. In germline, CDR1 is LNHDA, CDR2 SQIVND (reference sequence). CDR3 in DNA: TGTGCCAGTAGTAACAGGGGGTACTACGAGCAGTACTTC. Translated, it gives CASSNRGYYEQYF.

The gene calls are TRBV19 and TRBJ2-1; D gene uncertain. CDR1 is LNHDA, CDR2 SQIVND, per germline (reference sequence). Trimming left V 3 bases short and J 7 bases short, with 16 bases between. The CDR3 consists of 15 residues. The CDR3 sequence is CASSIGRNIKNEQFF. Here the CDR3 DNA reads TGTGCCAGTAGTATCGGGCGTAACATAAAGAATGAGCAGTTCTTC.

CDR3 DNA sequence: TGTGCCAGCAGTCGAACAGGGGCCAACACTGAAGCTTTCTTT. It translates to CASSRTGANTEAFF. The rearrangement joins TRBV6-6 to TRBJ1-1; TRBD1 matches at 7 bases. This CDR3 is 14 amino acids long. CDR1 is MNHNY, CDR2 SVGAGI, per germline (reference sequence). Losses at the gene ends were 5 bases for V and 2 bases for J; bases not matched to a gene: 5.

The J gene is TRBJ1-4, the V gene TRBV12-3 or TRBV12-4; D not certain. Trimming removed 6 bases from V and 2 bases from J, with 7 bases in between. The CDR3 is made up of 13 amino acids. The CDR3 DNA is TGTGCCAGCAGGACTTTGACTAATGAAAAACTGTTTTTT. Translation: CASRTLTNEKLFF.

V is TRBV18 and J is TRBJ1-6, with TRBD1 as a possible D gene (5 bases). V lost 0 bases, J lost 8 bases, and 14 bases lay in between. The CDR3 loop spans 16 amino acids. Germline V gene sequence: CDR1 KGHSH, CDR2 LQKENI. CDR3 protein: CASSPPGRVTDSPLHF. Here the CDR3 DNA reads TGTGCCAGCTCACCACCGGGCAGGGTTACGGATTCACCCCTCCACTTT.

V gene TRBV7-9 combines with J gene TRBJ2-3; 9 bases agree with TRBD2. This CDR3 region has 15 residues. V shed 9 bases and J 2 bases; nucleotides not matched to a gene: 9. Germline CDR1 SEHNR, CDR2 FQNEAQ (reference sequence). The CDR3 nucleotides are TGTGCCAGTACGGCGGCTAGCGGGGTCACAGATACGCAGTATTTT. Its protein product is CASTAASGVTDTQYF.

This clone was recorded only once. CDR3 loop: CASSPPSGFGEAFF. DNA of the CDR3: TGTGCCAGCTCACCACCGTCGGGGTTCGGAGAAGCTTTCTTT. The V and J genes are TRBV18 and TRBJ1-1, with no clear D. This CDR3 contains 14 residues. CDR1 and CDR2 (germline): KGHSH, LQKENI. The V and J ends lost 0 bases and 8 bases respectively, with 13 bases between them.

The rearrangement joins TRBV10-3 to TRBJ1-5; TRBD1 matches 8 bases. Looked up from germline, CDR1 is ENHRY and CDR2 is SYGVKD. The CDR3 sequence is 13 residues long. V lost 4 bases and J lost 7; bases outside the gene matches: 3. In DNA form, the CDR3 reads TGTGCCATCAGTGCACAGGGGGGGCAGCCCCAGCATTTT. This codes for CAISAQGGQPQHF.

The chain carries TRBV2 and TRBJ2-1; the D gene is possibly TRBD1 (5 bases). CDR1 and CDR2 (germline): SNHLY, FYNNEI. V lost 1 base and J lost 0, with 10 bases in between. The CDR3 loop spans 16 amino acids. The CDR3 loop is CASSEVQGISYNEQFF. CDR3 in DNA: TGTGCCAGCAGTGAAGTGCAGGGCATCTCCTACAATGAGCAGTTCTTC. The complete variable domain, with remaining parts taken from reference TRBV2 and TRBJ2-1, reads EPEVTQTPSHQVTQMGQEVILRCVPISNHLYFYWYRQILGQKVEFLVSFYNNEISEKSEIFDDQFSVERPDGSNFTLKIRSTKLEDSAMYFCASSEVQGISYNEQFFGPGTRLTVL.

The V gene is TRBV24-1, the J gene TRBJ2-3; 7 bases line up with TRBD1. Per germline, CDR1 KGHDR and CDR2 SFDVKD. With 1 base clipped from V and 2 bases from J, the junction kept 5 bases outside the gene matches. CDR3 length: 16 amino acids. CDR3 in amino acids: CATSDLPGQNTDTQYF. In DNA, the CDR3 is TGTGCCACCAGTGATTTACCGGGACAGAACACAGATACGCAGTATTTT.

The V and J genes are TRBV11-3 and TRBJ2-7; tentative D call: TRBD2 (5 bases). CDR1 SGHNT and CDR2 YENEEA come from the germline V gene. V was clipped by 1 base and J by 5 bases, with 9 bases between them. The CDR3 is made up of 13 amino acids. CDR3 DNA sequence: TGTGCCAGCAGCTTAGGAGGGCCCAACGAGCAGTACTTC. As protein: CASSLGGPNEQYF.

This rearrangement joins TRBV3-1 (or the pseudogene TRBV3-2) to TRBJ1-5; unclear D gene. The germline V and J ends were trimmed by 0 bases and 1 base, with 4 bases remaining between them. The CDR3 runs to 14 residues. Germline V gene data show CDR1 as LGHDT and CDR2 as YNNKEL (reference sequence). The CDR3 region is CASSQDISNQPQHF. As DNA, the CDR3 is TGTGCCAGCAGCCAAGACATCAGCAATCAGCCCCAGCATTTT.

This clone was recorded once. The V and J genes are TRBV9 and TRBJ2-3; D is uncertain. Trimming removed 4 bases from V and 6 bases from J, with 9 bases in between. CDR3 size: 12 residues. The V gene's germline CDR1 is SGDLS and CDR2 YYNGEE. Here the CDR3 reads CASSKSLDTQYF. In DNA form, the CDR3 reads TGTGCCAGCAGCAAGAGCCTTGATACGCAGTATTTT.

The chain uses TRBV5-4 and TRBJ2-3, with 8 bases fitting TRBD2. The CDR3 totals 15 residues. Germline CDR1 and CDR2: SGHNT and YYREEE (reference sequence). Losses at the gene ends were 2 bases for V and 2 bases for J; bases not matched to a gene: 4. The CDR3 region is CASSFLAGTTDTQYF. CDR3 sequence (DNA): TGTGCCAGCAGCTTCTTAGCGGGGACCACAGATACGCAGTATTTT. Based on the CDR3 plus reference TRBV5-4 and TRBJ2-3, the full variable domain is ETGVTQSPTHLIKTRGQQVTLRCSSQSGHNTVSWYQQALGQGPQFIFQYYREEENGRGNFPPRFSGLQFPNYSSELNVNALELDDSALYLCASSFLAGTTDTQYFGPGTRLTVL.

The V gene is TRBV11-2, the J gene TRBJ2-7, with a tentative D call TRBD1 (5 bases). V lost 1 base and J 2 bases, leaving 9 bases between the germline ends. The CDR3 spans 14 residues. CDR1 is SGHAT and CDR2 is FQNNGV in the germline V gene. The CDR3: CASSLGPGTYEQYF. CDR3 nucleotide sequence: TGTGCCAGCAGCTTAGGGCCAGGGACCTACGAGCAGTACTTC.

V is TRBV19 and J is TRBJ1-5; perhaps TRBD1 as D (5 bases). The V gene lost 3 bases and the J gene lost 2 bases, with 8 bases spanning the gap. CDR1 is LNHDA and CDR2 is SQIVND in the germline V gene (reference sequence). The CDR3 spans 14 residues. The CDR3 spells CASSMRGGNQPQHF. The CDR3 DNA follows: TGTGCCAGTAGTATGCGGGGGGGCAATCAGCCCCAGCATTTT.

The rearrangement uses TRBV9 and TRBJ2-7, with D possibly being TRBD2 (5 bases). The CDR3 extends over 14 amino acids. Between the trimmed V and J ends, which lost 1 base and 0 bases, there was a span of 8 bases. CDR1 is SGDLS, CDR2 YYNGEE, per germline. This chain's CDR3 is CASSVQGSSYEQYF. The CDR3 bases are TGTGCCAGCAGCGTACAAGGGAGCTCCTACGAGCAGTACTTC.